This T cell receptor beta chain derives from a study of CD8 T cells in ankylosing spondylitis. The CDR3 has 13 amino acids. V dropped 2 bases and J dropped 5 bases, with 12 bases sitting between them. Germline values: CDR1 SQVTM, CDR2 ANQGSEA. TCRdb processed the 5' RACE reads anew with MiXCR; each CDR3 protein has one entry. The sample yields approximately 260,000 distinct CDR3 sequences, 18% seen once. Study-level findings and limits: Significant enrichment of disease-linked clones was reportedly seen in matched ankylosing spondylitis synovial fluid. Ankylosing spondylitis blood seemed to carry a telltale TCR beta motif made of several highly homologous variants.

Regarding this clonotype: Its antigen is still unknown.

The chain joins TRBV29-1 to TRBJ2-5; no firm D call. Source material: blood, either unsorted or a sorted T cell fraction (not recorded which). The clonotype originates from a male donor with ankylosing spondylitis or in good health (not recorded which). The CDR3 DNA follows: TGCAGCGTTGAAAAGGGTAACGGCGAGACCCAGTACTTC. The encoded protein is CSVEKGNGETQYF.